This is a list of T cell receptor beta chains from one sample in a study of cytomegalovirus exposure and HLA in healthy donors. Clones were read by immunoSEQ multiplex PCR, and TCRdb kept only the in-frame ones, dropping some. The sample has about 140,000 clones; about three quarters are singletons. Material for sequencing was PBMCs. The receptors shown here come from a man between 25 and 39 years old in good health and CMV-seropositive. Both conserved end residues are part of each CDR3. Fields, in order: CDR3 length, J gene, D gene, V gene, clone size, CDR3 protein, CDR3 DNA. A D gene is named only where the DNA matches it firmly. The size of a clone is reported for some rows only, either as once, few or many, or as a class for expanded clones.

>13|TRBJ2-3|NA|TRBV2|few
CASSGTLADTQYF
TGTGCCAGCAGCGGGACTTTAGCAGATACGCAGTATTTT
>15|TRBJ1-4|TRBD1|TRBV27|NA
CASSQPGQGAEKLFF
TGTGCCAGCAGTCAACCGGGACAGGGGGCAGAAAAACTGTTTTTT
>12|TRBJ1-1|NA|TRBV30|NA
CAWSLTNTEAFF
TGTGCCTGGAGCCTAACGAACACTGAAGCTTTCTTT
>16|TRBJ1-3|NA|TRBV5-1|NA
CASSLEAGSSGNTIYF
TGCGCCAGCAGCTTGGAGGCCGGGAGCTCTGGAAACACCATATATTTT
>14|TRBJ2-7|NA|TRBV11-2|NA
CASSFSGPPREQYF
TGTGCCAGCAGCTTTAGCGGTCCCCCGAGGGAGCAGTACTTC
>14|TRBJ1-4|NA|TRBV6-1|NA
CASSEDRLNEKLFF
TGTGCCAGCAGTGAAGACCGACTTAATGAAAAACTGTTTTTT
>13|TRBJ2-7|NA|TRBV18|once
CASSPGRGDEQYF
TGTGCCAGCTCACCGGGTCGGGGAGACGAGCAGTACTTC
>15|TRBJ1-5|NA|TRBV7-9|NA
CSSSTDESEGQPQHF
TGTTCCAGCAGCACGGACGAGTCCGAGGGTCAGCCCCAGCATTTT
>14|TRBJ1-4|NA|TRBV19|NA
CASSRGGEREKLFF
TGTGCCAGTAGCCGAGGGGGAGAACGGGAAAAACTGTTTTTT
>11|TRBJ1-2|NA|TRBV7-9|NA
CASSRRDGYTF
TGTGCCAGCAGCCGGAGGGATGGCTACACCTTC
>20|TRBJ2-7|NA|TRBV4-1|NA
CASSQETDGLIYTSSYEQYF
TGCGCCAGCAGCCAAGAAACTGACGGACTGATTTATACTAGCTCCTACGAGCAGTACTTC
>15|TRBJ1-2|TRBD1|TRBV5-1|few
CASSGRTGSEYGYTF
TGCGCCAGCAGCGGGAGGACAGGGAGCGAATATGGCTACACCTTC
>14|TRBJ1-1|TRBD1|TRBV19|NA
CASSTDRSNTEAFF
TGTGCCAGTAGCACGGACAGGTCGAACACTGAAGCTTTCTTT